These 19 T cell receptor beta chains were sequenced from one sample in a study of blood T cell repertoires in COVID-19. Produced via immunoSEQ multiplex PCR; TCRdb's table is partial and in-frame only. The sample contains approximately 150,000 clones, roughly 85% of which appear only once. The specimen was peripheral blood. The receptor set was obtained from a human donor in a cohort sampled during active COVID-19.

The rearrangement links TRBV12-2 to TRBJ2-3; the table's TRBD2 call for D was not verified on the DNA. TRBV12-2 is an annotated pseudogene. This CDR3 is 16 amino acids long. The chain's CDR3 is CASRLVSGGATDTQYF. Here the CDR3 DNA reads TGTGCAAGTCGCTTAGTTTCCGGGGGGGCCACAGATACGCAGTATTTT.

The chain couples TRBV13 to TRBJ1-3, with D perhaps TRBD1 (6 bases). CDR1 is PRHDT, CDR2 FYEKMQ, per germline (reference sequence). The CDR3 is 15 amino acids. Trimming removed 0 bases from V and 1 base from J, with 7 bases in between. The CDR3 loop is CASSLGRGSGNTIYF. CDR3 sequence (DNA): TGTGCCAGCAGCTTAGGGAGGGGGTCTGGAAACACCATATATTTT.

The gene calls are TRBV7-8 and TRBJ1-2; a weak D match, TRBD1 (5 bases). Looked up from germline, CDR1 is SGHVS and CDR2 is FQNEAQ. Trimming left V 5 bases short and J 5 bases short, with 15 bases between. The CDR3 runs to 14 residues. For the CDR3, the DNA is TGTGCCAGCAGCCCATGGGGCAGGAAGTATGGCTACACCTTC. Its protein is CASSPWGRKYGYTF. Looking up the rest from reference TRBV7-8 and TRBJ1-2 gives the full variable domain: GAGVSQSPRYKVAKRGQDVALRCDPISGHVSLFWYQQALGQGPEFLTYFQNEAQLDKSGLPSDRFFAERPEGSVSTLKIQRTQQEDSAVYLCASSPWGRKYGYTFGSGTRLTVV.

V usage is TRBV9 and J usage is TRBJ2-6, with D possibly matching TRBD2 (5 bases). The CDR3 consists of 16 residues. Trimming stripped 1 base from V and 1 base from J, with 9 bases between. Germline assignment: CDR1 SGDLS and CDR2 YYNGEE. The CDR3 region is CASSVNQRSGANVLTF. The CDR3 DNA follows: TGTGCCAGCAGCGTAAATCAGCGGTCTGGGGCCAACGTCCTGACTTTC. Using reference TRBV9 and TRBJ2-6 for the parts outside the CDR3, the full variable domain is DSGVTQTPKHLITATGQRVTLRCSPRSGDLSVYWYQQSLDQGLQFLIQYYNGEERAKGNILERFSAQQFPDLHSELNLSSLELGDSALYFCASSVNQRSGANVLTFGAGSRLTVL.

The V and J genes are TRBV2 and TRBJ2-5, with TRBD1 matching 9 bases. The length of the CDR3 is 15 residues. The V and J ends lost 1 base and 5 bases, in that order; junction bases with no gene match: 5. Germline V gives CDR1 SNHLY, CDR2 FYNNEI. The CDR3, as DNA: TGTGCCAGCAGTGAAGGAGGGACAGGGAAGGAGACCCAGTACTTC. It codes for CASSEGGTGKETQYF.

This sequence joins TRBV30 and TRBJ1-3, with 7 bases lining up with TRBD1. Trimming took 0 bases from V and 1 from J; bases not matched to a gene: 15. This CDR3 contains 19 residues. Per germline, CDR1 GTSNPN and CDR2 SVGIG (reference sequence). The chain's CDR3 is CAWSVFSFDRVVSGNTIYF. The CDR3 DNA reads as TGTGCCTGGAGTGTATTTTCTTTTGACAGGGTCGTTTCTGGAAACACCATATATTTT.

This chain uses TRBV19 with TRBJ2-1; 12 positions agree with TRBD2. The CDR3 is 15 amino acids. Germline assignment: CDR1 LNHDA and CDR2 SQIVND (reference sequence). With V trimmed by 3 bases and J by 6 bases, 3 bases remained unmatched. CDR3 residues: CASSMGTSGFNEQFF. For the CDR3, the DNA is TGTGCCAGTAGTATGGGGACTAGCGGGTTCAATGAGCAGTTCTTC.

The V call is TRBV5-6, the J call TRBJ1-5; possibly TRBD1 for D (5 bases). CDR1 SGHDT and CDR2 YYEEEE come from the germline V gene. CDR3 size: 14 residues. V was shortened by 2 bases and J by 0 bases, with 6 bases between the two germline ends. The chain's CDR3 is CASSLQVSNQPQHF. In nucleotides, the CDR3 is TGTGCCAGCAGCTTACAGGTTAGCAATCAGCCCCAGCATTTT.

This chain connects TRBV6-4 to TRBJ1-5; no reliable D call. This CDR3 has 13 residues. Trimming pared 6 bases from V and 4 bases from J, leaving 10 bases between. Germline V gene data show CDR1 as MRHNA and CDR2 as SNTAGT. For the CDR3, the DNA is TGTGCCAGCAGCGGGGAATTAAATCAGCCCCAGCATTTT. This gives the protein CASSGELNQPQHF.

This CDR3 is CASSQVHGEGSNQPQHF. The CDR3 DNA reads TGCGCCAGCAGCCAAGTCCACGGGGAAGGTAGCAATCAGCCCCAGCATTTT. V is TRBV4-1 and J is TRBJ1-5; D remains unclear. The V gene's germline CDR1 is MGHRA and CDR2 YSYEKL. V shed 1 base and J shed 0 bases, with 13 bases lying between them. CDR3 length equals 17 residues.

The chain joins TRBV7-9 to TRBJ2-7; D is perhaps TRBD2 (5 bases). Germline CDR1 is SEHNR and CDR2 is FQNEAQ (reference sequence). This CDR3 has 11 residues. Between the trimmed V and J ends, which lost 5 bases and 7 bases, there was a span of 9 bases. This CDR3 reads CASSRDREQYF. Written as DNA, the CDR3 is TGTGCCAGCAGCCGGGATCGGGAGCAGTACTTC.

The CDR3: CASSLRAGGYNEQFF. The CDR3 region has the DNA TGCGCCAGCAGCTTGAGAGCGGGGGGCTACAATGAGCAGTTCTTC. The chain recombines TRBV5-1 with TRBJ2-1, with 9 bases lining up with TRBD2. Germline assignment: CDR1 SGHRS and CDR2 YFSETQ. This CDR3 spans 15 amino acids. V trimming: 1 base; J trimming: 3 bases; junction bases outside the gene matches: 2.

V gene TRBV28 combines with J gene TRBJ2-7, with a weak D call TRBD1 (6 bases). CDR3 size: 16 residues. V shed 6 bases and J shed 6 bases, with 24 bases lying between them. Germline V gene sequence: CDR1 MDHEN, CDR2 SYDVKM. The CDR3 nucleotides read TGTGCCAGCAGGGCCTTCGGACAGTCCGTAGTCCGCGAGCAGTACTTC. Its protein is CASRAFGQSVVREQYF.

The genes are TRBV9 and TRBJ2-1; possible D gene TRBD1, 5 bases. There are 16 residues in the CDR3. Germline CDR1 and CDR2: SGDLS and YYNGEE. The V and J ends lost 5 bases and 3 bases respectively, with 18 bases between them. The DNA for the CDR3 is TGTGCCAGCAGTCTAGGGGCGGAGATTTTCTACAATGAGCAGTTCTTC. Its translation is CASSLGAEIFYNEQFF.

The genes are TRBV28 and TRBJ1-5; D call uncertain. The CDR3 length is 13 residues. CDR1 is MDHEN, CDR2 SYDVKM, per germline. V lost 5 bases and J 0 bases, leaving 5 bases between the germline ends. The CDR3 loop is CASSPNSNQPQHF. In DNA form, the CDR3 reads TGTGCCAGCAGTCCAAATAGCAATCAGCCCCAGCATTTT. Variable domain in full (rest from reference TRBV28 and TRBJ1-5): DVKVTQSSRYLVKRTGEKVFLECVQDMDHENMFWYRQDPGLGLRLIYFSYDVKMKEKGDIPEGYSVSREKKERFSLILESASTNQTSMYLCASSPNSNQPQHFGDGTRLSIL.

This clone was detected only once. The CDR3 protein is CASSFLPGTAYNEQFF. As DNA, the CDR3 is TGTGCCAGCAGCTTTCTCCCCGGGACAGCCTACAATGAGCAGTTCTTC. The chain employs TRBV13 and TRBJ2-1; 7 positions match TRBD1. Germline values: CDR1 PRHDT, CDR2 FYEKMQ (reference sequence). CDR3 length equals 16 residues. J was trimmed by 2 bases and V by 3 bases; bases with no gene match: 7.

The chain is built from TRBV5-8 and TRBJ1-1; 8 nucleotides line up with TRBD1. Trimming removed 2 bases from V and 1 base from J; junction bases left unmatched: 10. The CDR3 runs to 17 residues. CDR1 is SGHTS and CDR2 is YDEGEE in the germline V gene. The CDR3 loop is CASSFYARGQGNTEAFF. CDR3 sequence (DNA): TGTGCCAGCAGCTTCTATGCCAGGGGGCAAGGGAACACTGAAGCTTTCTTT.

The chain links TRBV18 to TRBJ1-4, with TRBD1 matching over 9 bases. The CDR3 is 16 residues long. V was clipped by 3 bases and J by 2 bases; unmatched bases: 4. Germline loops: CDR1 KGHSH, CDR2 LQKENI. The CDR3 DNA follows: TGTGCCAGCTCACCGTACGGACAGGGGACTAATGAAAAACTGTTTTTT. Translating gives CASSPYGQGTNEKLFF.

The chain joins TRBV6-5 to TRBJ1-4; D is perhaps TRBD1 (5 bases). The germline gives CDR1 MNHEY, CDR2 SVGAGI. The CDR3 is 14 residues long. Trimming stripped 7 bases from V and 4 bases from J, with 13 bases between. CDR3 residues: CASTSGGFNEKLFF. The CDR3 DNA follows: TGTGCCAGCACCTCGGGGGGGTTTAATGAAAAACTGTTTTTT.